Listed below are T cell receptor beta chains from one sample, sequenced in a study of blood T cell repertoires in COVID-19. The method was immunoSEQ multiplex PCR; TCRdb's version includes in-frame clones alone and lacks a portion of them. The table has some 100,000 clones, roughly 88% seen once. Sequencing was carried out using peripheral blood. Receptor source: a man in his forties or fifties with COVID-19, enrolled during active disease. The CDR3 runs from the conserved cysteine through the conserved F or W. The D gene is left open where the match is weak. Not every row has a clone size; where given, it reads once, few, many or a size class.

.,TRBV6-2/TRBV6-3,TRBJ1-3,.,CASSKAGAGNTIYF,TGTGCCAGCAGTAAGGCCGGGGCTGGAAACACCATATATTTT
TRBD1,TRBV10-3,TRBJ1-4,.,CAILDRENEKLFF,TGTGCCATCCTTGACAGGGAAAATGAAAAACTGTTTTTT
TRBD2,TRBV11-3,TRBJ2-1,.,CASSSASGASYNEQFF,TGTGCCAGCAGCTCGGCTAGCGGGGCCTCCTACAATGAGCAGTTCTTC
TRBD2,TRBV5-1,TRBJ2-5,.,CASSLVASGGAFLETQYF,TGCGCCAGCAGCTTGGTGGCTAGCGGGGGGGCCTTTTTGGAGACCCAGTACTTC
TRBD1,TRBV6-4,TRBJ2-1,.,CASRVGQGTNNEQFF,TGTGCCAGCAGGGTAGGACAGGGTACCAACAATGAGCAGTTCTTC
.,TRBV3-1/TRBV3-2,TRBJ2-7,.,CASSQVRTNSYEQYF,TGTGCCAGCAGTCAAGTCAGGACTAACTCCTACGAGCAGTACTTC
TRBD1,TRBV30,TRBJ2-7,.,CAWRKPGQGWIYEQYF,TGTGCCTGGAGAAAACCGGGACAGGGATGGATCTACGAGCAGTACTTC
.,TRBV5-4,TRBJ1-6,.,CASSRASGDSPLHF,TGTGCCAGCAGCCGAGCGAGTGGCGATTCACCCCTCCACTTT
.,TRBV12-3/TRBV12-4,TRBJ1-1,.,CASSSGGGAEAFF,TGTGCCAGCAGTTCAGGAGGGGGGGCTGAAGCTTTCTTT
.,TRBV4-3,TRBJ2-3,.,CASSQDVGASTDTQYF,TGCGCCAGCAGCCAAGATGTGGGGGCGAGCACAGATACGCAGTATTTT
TRBD1,TRBV28,TRBJ2-7,.,CASSLTGTGRLVLPTYEQYF,TGTGCCAGCAGCTTGACCGGGACAGGGCGTTTAGTGTTACCTACCTACGAGCAGTACTTC
.,TRBV27,TRBJ2-5,.,CASSFRSQETQYF,TGTGCCAGCAGTTTTCGCAGCCAAGAGACCCAGTACTTC
.,TRBV6-5,TRBJ1-4,.,CASSYSGGNEKLFF,TGTGCCAGCAGTTACTCCGGGGGAAATGAAAAACTGTTTTTT
.,TRBV9,TRBJ2-3,.,CASSVVGGARDTQYF,TGTGCCAGCAGCGTAGTTGGGGGGGCCAGAGATACGCAGTATTTT
.,TRBV5-1,TRBJ2-3,.,CASSSRGDTDTQYF,TGCGCCAGCAGCTCGCGGGGAGACACAGATACGCAGTATTTT
TRBD1,TRBV28,TRBJ2-5,.,CASRPSPGQKETQYF,TGTGCCAGCAGACCCAGCCCGGGACAGAAAGAGACCCAGTACTTC
TRBD2,TRBV27,TRBJ2-5,.,CASSFQRGFQETQYF,TGTGCCAGCAGTTTCCAGCGGGGGTTCCAAGAGACCCAGTACTTC
TRBD2,TRBV9,TRBJ2-2,.,CASSVLVAGGTGELFF,TGTGCCAGCAGCGTACTCGTCGCGGGGGGCACCGGGGAGCTGTTTTTT
.,TRBV2,TRBJ1-1,.,CASSEQGVNTEAFF,TGTGCCAGCAGCGAACAGGGTGTGAACACTGAAGCTTTCTTT
.,TRBV6-1,TRBJ1-2,.,CASSETAGGGYTF,TGTGCCAGCAGTGAGACTGCCGGAGGTGGCTACACCTTC
TRBD1,TRBV19,TRBJ1-5,.,CASNDRVNQPQHF,TGTGCCAGTAACGACAGGGTTAATCAGCCCCAGCATTTT
TRBD1,TRBV24-1,TRBJ2-1,.,CATSDLQTGVPEQFF,TGTGCCACCAGTGATTTGCAGACAGGGGTGCCTGAGCAGTTCTTC
.,TRBV12-3/TRBV12-4,TRBJ1-2,.,CASSTAANYGYTF,TGTGCCAGCAGTACCGCGGCCAACTATGGCTACACCTTC
TRBD1,TRBV5-1,TRBJ1-1,once,CASSPNRQGALTEAFF,TGCGCCAGCAGCCCGAACCGACAGGGGGCGCTGACTGAAGCTTTCTTT
.,TRBV5-5,TRBJ1-6,once,CASSTNGAGLGSPLHF,TGTGCCAGCAGCACAAATGGCGCAGGACTCGGTTCACCCCTCCACTTT
TRBD1,TRBV4-3,TRBJ1-4,.,CASSQGARQGGEKLFF,TGCGCCAGCAGCCAAGGGGCCCGACAGGGAGGTGAAAAACTGTTTTTT
TRBD1,TRBV19,TRBJ2-1,.,CASQGTGGSYNEQFF,TGTGCCAGCCAAGGGACAGGGGGCTCCTACAATGAGCAGTTCTTC
.,TRBV18,TRBJ1-3,once,CASSRNQGGNTIYF,TGTGCCAGCTCACGGAATCAGGGTGGAAACACCATATATTTT
.,TRBV9,TRBJ2-7,.,CASSVSPEKGAYEQYF,TGTGCCAGCAGCGTCTCCCCCGAAAAAGGGGCCTACGAGCAGTACTTC
.,TRBV7-2,TRBJ1-1,.,CASSLIERWFEGNTEAFF,TGTGCCAGCAGCTTGATCGAACGGTGGTTTGAGGGGAACACTGAAGCTTTCTTT
TRBD2,TRBV3-1/TRBV3-2,TRBJ2-7,.,CASSLRWGGPYEQYF,TGTGCCAGCAGCCTACGGTGGGGGGGTCCCTACGAGCAGTACTTC
.,TRBV2,TRBJ1-5,.,CASNRNRESNQPQHF,TGTGCCAGCAATAGGAACAGGGAGAGCAATCAGCCCCAGCATTTT